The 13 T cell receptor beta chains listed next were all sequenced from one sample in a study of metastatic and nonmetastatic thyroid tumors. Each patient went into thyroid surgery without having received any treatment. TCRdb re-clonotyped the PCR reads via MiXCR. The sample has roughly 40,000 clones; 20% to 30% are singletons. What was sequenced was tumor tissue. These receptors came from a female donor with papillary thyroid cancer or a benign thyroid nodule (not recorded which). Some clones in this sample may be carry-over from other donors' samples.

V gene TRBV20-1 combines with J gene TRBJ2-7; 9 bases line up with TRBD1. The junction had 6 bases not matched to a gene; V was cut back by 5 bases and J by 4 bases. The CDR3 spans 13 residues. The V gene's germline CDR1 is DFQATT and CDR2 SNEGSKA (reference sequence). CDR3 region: CSASGTGSYEQYF. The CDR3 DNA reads TGCAGTGCTTCCGGGACAGGGAGTTACGAGCAGTACTTC.

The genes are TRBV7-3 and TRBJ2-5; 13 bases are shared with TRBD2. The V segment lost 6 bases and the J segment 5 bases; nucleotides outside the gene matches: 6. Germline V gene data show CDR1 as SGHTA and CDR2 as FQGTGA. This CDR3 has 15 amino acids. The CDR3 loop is CASSTGLAGEETQYF. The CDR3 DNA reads TGTGCCAGCAGTACCGGACTAGCGGGAGAGGAGACCCAGTACTTC.

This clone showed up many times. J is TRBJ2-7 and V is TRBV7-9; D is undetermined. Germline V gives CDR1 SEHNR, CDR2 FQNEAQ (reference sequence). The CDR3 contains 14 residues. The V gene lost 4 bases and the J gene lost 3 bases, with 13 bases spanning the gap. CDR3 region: CASSSTTKFYEQYF. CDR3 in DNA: TGTGCCAGCAGCTCGACAACTAAATTCTACGAGCAGTACTTC.

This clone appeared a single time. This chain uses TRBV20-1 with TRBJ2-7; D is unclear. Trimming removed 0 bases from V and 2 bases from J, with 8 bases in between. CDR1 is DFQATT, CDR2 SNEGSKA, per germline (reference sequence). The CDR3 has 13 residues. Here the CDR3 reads CSARDGYTYEQYF. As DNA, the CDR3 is TGCAGTGCTAGAGACGGTTACACCTACGAGCAGTACTTC.

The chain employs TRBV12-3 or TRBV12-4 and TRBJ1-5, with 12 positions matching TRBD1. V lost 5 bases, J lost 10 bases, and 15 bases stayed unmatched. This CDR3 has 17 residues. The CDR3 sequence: CASSPLGQGALNGPQHF. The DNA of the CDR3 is TGTGCCAGCAGTCCTCTGGGACAGGGGGCGCTGAACGGTCCCCAGCATTTT.

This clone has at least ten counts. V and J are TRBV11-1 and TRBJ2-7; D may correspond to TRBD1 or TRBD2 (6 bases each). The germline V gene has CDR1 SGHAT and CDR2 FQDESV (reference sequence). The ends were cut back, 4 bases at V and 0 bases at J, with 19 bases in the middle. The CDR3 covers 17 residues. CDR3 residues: CASSSNGGGMSSYEQYF. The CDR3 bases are TGTGCCAGCAGCTCCAACGGGGGCGGGATGAGCTCCTACGAGCAGTACTTC. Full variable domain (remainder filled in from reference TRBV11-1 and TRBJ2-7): EAEVAQSPRYKITEKSQAVAFWCDPISGHATLYWYRQILGQGPELLVQFQDESVVDDSQLPKDRFSAERLKGVDSTLKIQPAELGDSAMYLCASSSNGGGMSSYEQYFGPGTRLTVT.

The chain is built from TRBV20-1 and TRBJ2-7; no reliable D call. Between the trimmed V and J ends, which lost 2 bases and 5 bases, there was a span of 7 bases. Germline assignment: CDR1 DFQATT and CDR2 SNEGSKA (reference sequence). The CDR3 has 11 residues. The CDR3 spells CSARLSNEQYF. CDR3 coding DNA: TGCAGTGCTAGACTGAGTAACGAGCAGTACTTC.

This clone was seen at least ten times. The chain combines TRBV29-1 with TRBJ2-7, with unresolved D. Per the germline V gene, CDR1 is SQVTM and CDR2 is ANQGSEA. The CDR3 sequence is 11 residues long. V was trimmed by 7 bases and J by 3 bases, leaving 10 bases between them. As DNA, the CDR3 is TGCAGCGCCCGGGTCCTCTACGAGCAGTACTTC. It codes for CSARVLYEQYF.

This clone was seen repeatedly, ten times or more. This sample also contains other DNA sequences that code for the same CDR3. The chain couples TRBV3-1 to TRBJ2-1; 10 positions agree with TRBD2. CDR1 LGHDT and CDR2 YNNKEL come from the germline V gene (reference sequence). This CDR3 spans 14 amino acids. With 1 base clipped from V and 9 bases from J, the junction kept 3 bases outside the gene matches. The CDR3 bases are TGTGCCAGCAGCCAAGGGACTAGCGGAATTGAGCAGTTCTTC. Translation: CASSQGTSGIEQFF.

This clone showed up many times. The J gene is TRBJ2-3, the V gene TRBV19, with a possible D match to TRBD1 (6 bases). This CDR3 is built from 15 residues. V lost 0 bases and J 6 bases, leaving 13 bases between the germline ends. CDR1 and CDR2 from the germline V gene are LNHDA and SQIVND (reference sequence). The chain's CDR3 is CASSIDLAGVDTQYF. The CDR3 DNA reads TGTGCCAGTAGTATAGATCTTGCAGGGGTGGATACGCAGTATTTT.

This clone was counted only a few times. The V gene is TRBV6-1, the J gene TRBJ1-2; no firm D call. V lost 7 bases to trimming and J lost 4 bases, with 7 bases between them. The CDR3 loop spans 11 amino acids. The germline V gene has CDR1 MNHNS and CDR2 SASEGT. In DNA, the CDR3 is TGTGCCAGCAATGCGGGCTATGGCTACACCTTC. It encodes CASNAGYGYTF.

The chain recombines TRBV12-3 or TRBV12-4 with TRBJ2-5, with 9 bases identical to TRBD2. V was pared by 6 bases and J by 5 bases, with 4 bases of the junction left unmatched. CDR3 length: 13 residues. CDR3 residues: CASRPAGGETQYF. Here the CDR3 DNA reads TGTGCCAGCAGACCCGCGGGGGGGGAGACCCAGTACTTC.

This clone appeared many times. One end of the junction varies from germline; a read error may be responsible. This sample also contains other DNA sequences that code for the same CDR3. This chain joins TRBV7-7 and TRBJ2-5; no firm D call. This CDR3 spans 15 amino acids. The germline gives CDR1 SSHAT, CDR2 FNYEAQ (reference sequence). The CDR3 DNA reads TGTGCTAGCAGCTTAGGGCGAACCAAGGGAGAGACCCAGTACTTC. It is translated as CASSLGRTKGETQYF.